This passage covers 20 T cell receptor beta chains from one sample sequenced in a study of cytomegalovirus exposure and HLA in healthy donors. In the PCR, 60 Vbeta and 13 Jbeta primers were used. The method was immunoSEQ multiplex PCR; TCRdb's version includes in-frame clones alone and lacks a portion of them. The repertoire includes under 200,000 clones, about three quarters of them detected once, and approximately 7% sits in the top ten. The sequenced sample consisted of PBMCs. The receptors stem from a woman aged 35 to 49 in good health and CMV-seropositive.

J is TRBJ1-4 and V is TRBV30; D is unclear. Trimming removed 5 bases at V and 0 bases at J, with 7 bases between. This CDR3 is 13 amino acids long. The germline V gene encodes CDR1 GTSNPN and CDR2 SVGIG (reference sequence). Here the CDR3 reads CAWGGSTNEKLFF. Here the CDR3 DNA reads TGTGCCTGGGGAGGGTCAACTAATGAAAAACTGTTTTTT.

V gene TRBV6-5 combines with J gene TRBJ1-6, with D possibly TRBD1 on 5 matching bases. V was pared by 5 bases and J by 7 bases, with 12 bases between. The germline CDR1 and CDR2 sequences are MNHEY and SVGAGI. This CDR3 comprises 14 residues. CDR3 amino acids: CASSDRQGNSPLHF. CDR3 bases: TGTGCCAGCAGTGATCGGCAGGGCAATTCACCCCTCCACTTT.

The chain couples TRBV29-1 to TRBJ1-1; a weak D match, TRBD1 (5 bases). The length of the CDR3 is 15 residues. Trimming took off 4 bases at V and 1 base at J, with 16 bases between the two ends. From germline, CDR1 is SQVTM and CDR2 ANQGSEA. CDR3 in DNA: TGCAGCGTTGGAGGGACTCTCCCTCCGAACACTGAAGCTTTCTTT. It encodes CSVGGTLPPNTEAFF.

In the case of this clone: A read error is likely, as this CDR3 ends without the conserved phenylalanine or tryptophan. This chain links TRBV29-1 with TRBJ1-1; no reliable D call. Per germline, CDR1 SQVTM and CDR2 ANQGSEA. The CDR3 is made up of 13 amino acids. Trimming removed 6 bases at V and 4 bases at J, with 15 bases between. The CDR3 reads CSVLEDRRTEAFL. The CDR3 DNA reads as TGCAGCGTCTTGGAGGACCGACGCACTGAAGCTTTCCTT.

CDR3 in amino acids: CASSQVLDRVSGNTIYF. The CDR3 DNA reads as TGCGCCAGCAGCCAAGTTTTGGACAGGGTTTCTGGAAACACCATATATTTT. The gene calls are TRBV4-1 and TRBJ1-3, with TRBD1 identical over 8 bases. Germline V gene sequence: CDR1 MGHRA, CDR2 YSYEKL. J lost 1 base, V lost 1 base, and 6 bases had no gene match. This CDR3 is built from 17 residues.

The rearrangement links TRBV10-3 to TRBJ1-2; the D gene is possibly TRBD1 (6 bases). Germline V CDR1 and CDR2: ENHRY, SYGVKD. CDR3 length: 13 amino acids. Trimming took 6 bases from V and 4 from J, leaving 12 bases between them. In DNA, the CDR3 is TGTGCCATCAGGGAACAGGGCGCCTATGGCTACACCTTC. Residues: CAIREQGAYGYTF.

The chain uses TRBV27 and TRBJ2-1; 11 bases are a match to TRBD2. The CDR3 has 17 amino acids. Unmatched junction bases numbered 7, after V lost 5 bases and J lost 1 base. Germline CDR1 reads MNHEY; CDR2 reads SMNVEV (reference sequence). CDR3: CASSTHSGGASYNEQFF. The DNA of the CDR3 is TGTGCCAGCAGTACACATAGCGGGGGGGCGTCCTACAATGAGCAGTTCTTC.

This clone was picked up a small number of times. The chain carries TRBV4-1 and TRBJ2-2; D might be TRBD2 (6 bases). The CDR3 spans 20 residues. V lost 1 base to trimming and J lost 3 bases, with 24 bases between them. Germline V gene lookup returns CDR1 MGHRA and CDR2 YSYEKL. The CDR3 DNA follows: TGCGCCAGCAGCCAAGGCGGCCGGCTGGAGGGACTTTATGACACCGGGGAGCTGTTTTTT. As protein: CASSQGGRLEGLYDTGELFF.

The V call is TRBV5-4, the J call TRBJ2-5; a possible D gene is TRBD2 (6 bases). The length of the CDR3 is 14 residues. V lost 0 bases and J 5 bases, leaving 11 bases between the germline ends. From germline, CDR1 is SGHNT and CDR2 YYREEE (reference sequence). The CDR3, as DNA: TGTGCCAGCAGCTTGGAGACTAGTTACGAGACCCAGTACTTC. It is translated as CASSLETSYETQYF.

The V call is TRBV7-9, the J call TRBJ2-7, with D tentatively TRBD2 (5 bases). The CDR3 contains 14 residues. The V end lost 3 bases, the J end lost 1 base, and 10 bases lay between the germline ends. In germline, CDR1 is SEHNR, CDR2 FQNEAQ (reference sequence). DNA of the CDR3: TGTGCCAGCAGCTTGGGAGCCGCTTCCTACGAGCAGTACTTC. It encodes CASSLGAASYEQYF.

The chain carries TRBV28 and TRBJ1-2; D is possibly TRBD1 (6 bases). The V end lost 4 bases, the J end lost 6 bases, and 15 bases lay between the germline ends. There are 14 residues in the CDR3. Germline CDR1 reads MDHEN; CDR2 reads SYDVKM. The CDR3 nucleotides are TGTGCCAGCAGTTCCCCTGGACAGACAAATGGCTACACCTTC. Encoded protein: CASSSPGQTNGYTF.

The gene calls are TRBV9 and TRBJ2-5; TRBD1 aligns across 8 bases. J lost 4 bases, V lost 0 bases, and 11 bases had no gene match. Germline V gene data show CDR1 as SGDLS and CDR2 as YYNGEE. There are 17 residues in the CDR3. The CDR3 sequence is CASSVAVGTGERETQYF. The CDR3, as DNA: TGTGCCAGCAGCGTAGCCGTGGGGACAGGAGAGAGAGAGACCCAGTACTTC.

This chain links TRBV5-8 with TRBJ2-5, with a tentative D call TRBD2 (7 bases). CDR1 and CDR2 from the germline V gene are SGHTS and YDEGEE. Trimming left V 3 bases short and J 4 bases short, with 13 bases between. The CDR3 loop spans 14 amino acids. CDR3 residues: CASSSGGPVETQYF. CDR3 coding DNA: TGTGCCAGCAGCTCCGGGGGGCCTGTAGAGACCCAGTACTTC.

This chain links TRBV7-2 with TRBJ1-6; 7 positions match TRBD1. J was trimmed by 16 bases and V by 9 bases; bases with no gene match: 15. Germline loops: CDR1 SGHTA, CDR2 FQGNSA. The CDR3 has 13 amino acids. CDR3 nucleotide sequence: TGTGCCAGTAGGGACAGCCGGCTGGGGGAACTCCACTTT. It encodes CASRDSRLGELHF.

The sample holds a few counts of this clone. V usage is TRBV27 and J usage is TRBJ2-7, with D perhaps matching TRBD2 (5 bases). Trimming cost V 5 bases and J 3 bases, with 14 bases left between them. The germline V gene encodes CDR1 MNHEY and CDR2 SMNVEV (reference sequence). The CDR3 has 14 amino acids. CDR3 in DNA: TGTGCCAGCAGTCCGGGGTGGCTTGGCTACGAGCAGTACTTC. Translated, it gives CASSPGWLGYEQYF.

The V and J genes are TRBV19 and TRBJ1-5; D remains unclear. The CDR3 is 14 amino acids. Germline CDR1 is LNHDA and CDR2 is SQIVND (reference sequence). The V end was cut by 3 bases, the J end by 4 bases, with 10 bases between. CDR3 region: CASSMSGQNQPQHF. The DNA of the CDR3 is TGTGCCAGTAGTATGAGTGGGCAGAATCAGCCCCAGCATTTT.

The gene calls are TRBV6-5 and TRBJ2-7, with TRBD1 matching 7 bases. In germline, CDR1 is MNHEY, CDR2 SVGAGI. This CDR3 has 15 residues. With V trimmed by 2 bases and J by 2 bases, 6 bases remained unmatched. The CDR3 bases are TGTGCCAGCAGTTACGGACAGGCCCGCACCTACGAGCAGTACTTC. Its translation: CASSYGQARTYEQYF.

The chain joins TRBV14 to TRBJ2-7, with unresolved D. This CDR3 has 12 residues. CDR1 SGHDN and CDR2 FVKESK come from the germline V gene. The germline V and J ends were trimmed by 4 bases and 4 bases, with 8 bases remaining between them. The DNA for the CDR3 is TGTGCCAGCAGCCGAAACATGTACGAGCAGTACTTC. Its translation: CASSRNMYEQYF.

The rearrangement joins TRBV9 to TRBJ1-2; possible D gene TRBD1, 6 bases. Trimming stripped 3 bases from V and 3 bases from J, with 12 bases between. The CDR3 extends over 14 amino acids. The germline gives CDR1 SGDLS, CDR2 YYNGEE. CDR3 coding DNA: TGTGCCAGCAGCGCCCTACAGGGTCACTATGGCTACACCTTC. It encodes CASSALQGHYGYTF.

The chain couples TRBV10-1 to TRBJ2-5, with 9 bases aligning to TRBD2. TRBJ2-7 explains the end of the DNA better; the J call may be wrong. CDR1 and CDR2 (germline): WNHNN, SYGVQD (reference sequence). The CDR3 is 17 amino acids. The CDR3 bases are TGCGCCAGCAGTGAGTGTTCAGCGGGGGGACTCTCCTACGAGCAGTACTTC. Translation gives CASSECSAGGLSYEQYF.